The 24 T cell receptor beta chains reported below all come from one sample, sequenced in a study of cytomegalovirus exposure and HLA in healthy donors. Primers: 60 Vbeta forward and 13 Jbeta reverse. Method: immunoSEQ multiplex PCR; TCRdb's copy keeps in-frame clones and lacks some. The profile shows some 130,000 clones, 70% to 90% of them singletons. What was sequenced was PBMCs. The receptors originated from a man aged 35-49 years in good health and CMV-seronegative.

J is TRBJ2-3 and V is TRBV4-2, with D maybe TRBD2 (6 bases). The CDR3 has 14 residues. Trimming removed 0 bases from V and 5 bases from J, with 9 bases in between. The germline V gene has CDR1 LGHNA and CDR2 YNFKEQ. This chain's CDR3 is CASSQDLALDTQYF. CDR3 DNA: TGTGCCAGCAGCCAAGATCTAGCGTTAGATACGCAGTATTTT.

The rearrangement uses TRBV5-6 and TRBJ1-3; a possible D gene is TRBD1 (5 bases). The CDR3 covers 15 residues. CDR1 and CDR2 from the germline V gene are SGHDT and YYEEEE. The V end lost 4 bases, the J end lost 4 bases, and 15 bases lay between the germline ends. This CDR3 is CASSTPTVSGNTIYF. CDR3 coding DNA: TGTGCCAGCAGCACTCCGACAGTCTCGGGAAACACCATATATTTT.

As regards this clone: One end of the junction varies from germline; a read error may be responsible. The chain is built from TRBV7-8 and TRBJ1-4; D is perhaps TRBD1 (5 bases). The CDR3 consists of 14 residues. Per the germline V gene, CDR1 is SGHVS and CDR2 is FQNEAQ. The CDR3 loop is CASSQTSSRASSVF. The DNA of the CDR3 is TGTGCCAGCAGCCAAACCAGCTCCAGGGCGTCATCGGTTTTT.

The V gene is TRBV19, the J gene TRBJ1-2; possible D gene TRBD1, 6 bases. The germline V gene encodes CDR1 LNHDA and CDR2 SQIVND (reference sequence). The CDR3 sequence is 15 residues long. V lost 7 bases to trimming and J lost 4 bases, with 19 bases between them. CDR3 sequence reads: CASTQRGGLGYGYTF. CDR3 sequence (DNA): TGTGCCAGTACCCAAAGGGGGGGGCTGGGCTATGGCTACACCTTC.

J is TRBJ2-1 and V is TRBV19; 8 bases align to TRBD2. Germline-derived CDR1 and CDR2 are LNHDA and SQIVND (reference sequence). The junction had 7 bases not matched to a gene; V was cut back by 0 bases and J by 6 bases. The length of the CDR3 is 16 residues. This CDR3 is CASSIDPRLASNEQFF. CDR3 DNA sequence: TGTGCCAGTAGTATAGATCCCCGACTAGCGAGCAATGAGCAGTTCTTC. Based on the CDR3 plus reference TRBV19 and TRBJ2-1, the full variable domain is DGGITQSPKYLFRKEGQNVTLSCEQNLNHDAMYWYRQDPGQGLRLIYYSQIVNDFQKGDIAEGYSVSREKKESFPLTVTSAQKNPTAFYLCASSIDPRLASNEQFFGPGTRLTVL.

The J gene is TRBJ2-2, the V gene TRBV9; D possibly corresponds to TRBD1 (6 bases). The V gene lost 4 bases and the J gene lost 4 bases, with 17 bases spanning the gap. The CDR3 consists of 16 residues. CDR1 and CDR2 (germline): SGDLS, YYNGEE. The CDR3 DNA reads TGTGCCAGCAGCTTTTCCGGGACAAGGATCACCGGGGAGCTGTTTTTT. Encoded protein: CASSFSGTRITGELFF.

The J gene is TRBJ1-1, the V gene TRBV15; D is possibly TRBD1 (5 bases). The CDR3 covers 13 residues. V was cut by 5 bases and J by 1 base, with 8 bases left in between. Germline CDR1 is LNHNV and CDR2 is YYDKDF (reference sequence). The CDR3, as DNA: TGTGCCACCAGCTATACAGGGAACACTGAAGCTTTCTTT. Residues: CATSYTGNTEAFF.

About this clone itself: This sample includes further DNA sequences coding for the same CDR3. V and J are TRBV7-2 and TRBJ2-7, with D possibly matching TRBD1 (5 bases). V was shortened by 1 base and J by 3 bases, with 10 bases between the two germline ends. The CDR3 runs to 14 residues. Germline lookup yields CDR1 SGHTA and CDR2 FQGNSA. The CDR3 sequence is CASSLVRQGYEQYF. The CDR3 DNA reads TGTGCCAGCAGCTTAGTTCGGCAGGGCTACGAGCAGTACTTC.

The V call is TRBV27, the J call TRBJ2-3; D is undetermined. CDR1 is MNHEY and CDR2 is SMNVEV in the germline V gene (reference sequence). Trimming shortened V by 3 bases and J by 0 bases, and 7 bases separated the two germline ends. CDR3 length: 14 amino acids. The CDR3 nucleotides are TGTGCCAGCAGTTTGGCCAGAAGCACAGATACGCAGTATTTT. Amino acids: CASSLARSTDTQYF.

CDR3 loop: CASSESGLAYYEQYF. CDR3 nucleotides: TGTGCCAGCAGTGAGTCGGGACTAGCGTACTACGAGCAGTACTTC. This chain uses TRBV2 with TRBJ2-7; 10 bases agree with TRBD2. CDR1 and CDR2 (germline): SNHLY, FYNNEI. The CDR3 length is 15 residues. The trim removed 3 bases at V and 3 bases at J, leaving 5 bases unmatched.

V usage is TRBV7-9 and J usage is TRBJ2-7; 8 positions match TRBD2. The CDR3 runs 14 residues. Germline values: CDR1 SEHNR, CDR2 FQNEAQ (reference sequence). V lost 5 bases and J lost 5; bases outside the gene matches: 8. This CDR3 reads CASSPGGGSDEQYF. CDR3 bases: TGTGCCAGCAGCCCCGGGGGGGGCTCGGACGAGCAGTACTTC.

The chain couples TRBV6-5 to TRBJ2-2; the match to TRBD2 covers 12 bases. Germline V gene data show CDR1 as MNHEY and CDR2 as SVGAGI. The CDR3 is 16 amino acids. The junction had 1 base not matched to a gene; V was cut back by 0 bases and J by 5 bases. The CDR3 loop is CASSYSTSGGTGELFF. DNA of the CDR3: TGTGCCAGCAGTTACTCGACTAGCGGGGGTACCGGGGAGCTGTTTTTT.

CDR3 sequence reads: CASSLARSLGLYSNQPQHF. CDR3 in DNA: TGTGCCAGCAGCTTAGCTAGGAGTCTAGGACTCTATAGCAATCAGCCCCAGCATTTT. J is TRBJ1-5 and V is TRBV7-8, with D unclear. The germline gives CDR1 SGHVS, CDR2 FQNEAQ. V was pared by 0 bases and J by 0 bases, with 18 bases between. CDR3 size: 19 residues.

The V call is TRBV7-3, the J call TRBJ1-2; D uncertain. V was shortened by 3 bases and J by 2 bases, with 7 bases between the two germline ends. The CDR3 contains 13 residues. Germline V lookup: CDR1 SGHTA, CDR2 FQGTGA. In DNA form, the CDR3 reads TGTGCCAGCAGCTTTGCGGAAAACTATGGCTACACCTTC. It codes for CASSFAENYGYTF.

This clone was detected once. The J gene is TRBJ2-7, the V gene TRBV9; 10 nucleotides match TRBD1. Germline loops: CDR1 SGDLS, CDR2 YYNGEE. The CDR3 covers 14 residues. Trimming took 3 bases from V and 7 from J; bases not matched to a gene: 7. CDR3 in amino acids: CASSGRQGAGEQYF. As DNA, the CDR3 is TGTGCCAGCAGCGGACGACAGGGGGCGGGAGAGCAGTACTTC.

This chain connects TRBV15 to TRBJ1-2; 7 bases fit TRBD1. The J segment lost 4 bases and the V segment lost 0 bases, leaving 5 bases of the junction unmatched. The CDR3 runs 15 residues. Germline assignment: CDR1 LNHNV and CDR2 YYDKDF (reference sequence). The CDR3 here is CATSRDQGVGYGYTF. The CDR3 coding sequence is TGTGCCACCAGCAGAGATCAGGGGGTCGGCTATGGCTACACCTTC.

The J gene is TRBJ2-7, the V gene TRBV15; D possibly corresponds to TRBD2 (5 bases). The germline CDR1 and CDR2 sequences are LNHNV and YYDKDF (reference sequence). The CDR3 sequence is 15 residues long. Trimming pared 5 bases from V and 3 bases from J, leaving 17 bases between. The DNA for the CDR3 is TGTGCCACCAGCCGCCAAGCGGATGGAGACTACGAGCAGTACTTC. Amino acid sequence: CATSRQADGDYEQYF.

V is TRBV14 and J is TRBJ1-2, with D perhaps matching TRBD1 (6 bases). The V and J ends lost 4 bases and 4 bases respectively, with 16 bases between them. CDR1 and CDR2 from the germline V gene are SGHDN and FVKESK. The CDR3 consists of 15 residues. DNA of the CDR3: TGTGCCAGCAGCCCCCAGGCGGGGGCCGGCTATGGCTACACCTTC. Translated, it gives CASSPQAGAGYGYTF.

For the CDR3, the DNA is TGCGCCAGCAGCAATTCAGCGGGGGCCCTGAACACCGGGGAGCTGTTTTTT. It translates to CASSNSAGALNTGELFF. The gene calls are TRBV4-3 and TRBJ2-2, with 8 bases aligning to TRBD2. Germline assignment: CDR1 LGHNA and CDR2 YSLEER. J was trimmed by 1 base and V by 5 bases; bases with no gene match: 9. The length of the CDR3 is 17 residues.

V and J are TRBV4-3 and TRBJ2-1; TRBD2 matches 7 bases. Germline V gene data show CDR1 as LGHNA and CDR2 as YSLEER. V shed 0 bases and J 8 bases; nucleotides not matched to a gene: 13. This CDR3 is built from 17 residues. In DNA, the CDR3 is TGCGCCAGCAGCCAAGATTTGGCGCGGGAGCTCCCCCATGAGCAGTTCTTC. It encodes CASSQDLARELPHEQFF.

This chain connects TRBV7-8 to TRBJ2-1; maybe TRBD1 (6 bases). This CDR3 spans 14 amino acids. Trimming took off 5 bases at V and 5 bases at J, with 13 bases between the two ends. Germline assignment: CDR1 SGHVS and CDR2 FQNEAQ. The CDR3, as DNA: TGTGCCAGCAGCGACAGGACAGCTAACAATGAGCAGTTCTTC. Its protein is CASSDRTANNEQFF.

J is TRBJ1-6 and V is TRBV27; the D gene is possibly TRBD1 (5 bases). Between the trimmed V and J ends, which lost 7 bases and 8 bases, there was a span of 15 bases. CDR1 and CDR2 from the germline V gene are MNHEY and SMNVEV (reference sequence). The CDR3 has 14 amino acids. CDR3: CASKPGQLHSPLHF. CDR3 in DNA: TGTGCCAGCAAGCCAGGGCAATTACATTCACCCCTCCACTTT.

The chain couples TRBV7-2 to TRBJ1-1, with 7 nucleotides matching TRBD1. V lost 6 bases, J lost 2 bases, and 9 bases stayed unmatched. This CDR3 is 15 amino acids long. Germline loops: CDR1 SGHTA, CDR2 FQGNSA. This chain's CDR3 is CASRSQGGANTEAFF. CDR3 coding DNA: TGTGCCAGCAGATCCCAGGGGGGCGCCAACACTGAAGCTTTCTTT.

The chain recombines TRBV9 with TRBJ2-7, with D possibly TRBD1 on 6 matching bases. The CDR3 sequence is 14 residues long. With 0 bases removed from V and 7 bases from J, the gap between germline ends came to 14 bases. Germline values: CDR1 SGDLS, CDR2 YYNGEE. CDR3 DNA sequence: TGTGCCAGCAGCGTAGCGGCTTCGACAGGTGAGCAGTACTTC. Translated: CASSVAASTGEQYF.